The next 23 T cell receptor beta chains were all read from a single sample in a study of shared clonotypes between healthy human individuals. This table comes from immunoSEQ multiplex PCR, and its TCRdb copy is limited to in-frame clones, with some not included. This table holds approximately 1.5 million clones, around 98.5% found once. The sample consisted of naive CD4+ T cells sorted from blood. As for subset: CD45RA+ positively selected. Receptors originate from a man aged 25-40 years in good health.

Written as DNA, the CDR3 is TGTGCCAGCAGCCTGCTAACTGACAGTTACTCCTACAATGAGCAGTTCTTC. This gives the protein CASSLLTDSYSYNEQFF. This chain connects TRBV5-6 to TRBJ2-1; a weak D match, TRBD1 (5 bases). The CDR3 totals 17 residues. V gave up 4 bases and J gave up 0 bases, with 17 bases separating them. Germline V gene data show CDR1 as SGHDT and CDR2 as YYEEEE.

V gene TRBV7-9 combines with J gene TRBJ2-7, with D maybe TRBD1 (5 bases). CDR1 is SEHNR, CDR2 FQNEAQ, per germline (reference sequence). CDR3 length: 14 residues. V shed 1 base and J shed 1 base, with 8 bases lying between them. The CDR3 DNA follows: TGTGCCAGCAGCTTAGTGCAGGGTTCCTACGAGCAGTACTTC. Amino acids: CASSLVQGSYEQYF.

This clone was recorded only once. The chain joins TRBV10-3 to TRBJ2-3; 7 positions agree with TRBD2. The length of the CDR3 is 12 residues. With 10 bases clipped from V and 4 bases from J, the junction kept 5 bases outside the gene matches. The germline gives CDR1 ENHRY, CDR2 SYGVKD. In nucleotides, the CDR3 is TGTGCCAGCCTGGGGGGGGCAGATACGCAGTATTTT. This translates into CASLGGADTQYF.

The V and J genes are TRBV6-5 and TRBJ2-5; D may be TRBD2 (5 bases). CDR3 length equals 13 residues. Looked up from germline, CDR1 is MNHEY and CDR2 is SVGAGI. Trimming stripped 6 bases from V and 6 bases from J, with 14 bases between. CDR3 nucleotides: TGTGCCAGCAGCGAACTAGGAAGACAGACCCAGTACTTC. It yields the protein CASSELGRQTQYF.

The rearrangement joins TRBV5-4 to TRBJ2-5; TRBD2 might be the D (5 bases). V lost 1 base, J lost 6 bases, and 10 bases lay in between. The CDR3 length is 13 residues. The germline CDR1 and CDR2 sequences are SGHNT and YYREEE (reference sequence). In DNA form, the CDR3 reads TGTGCCAGCAGCTTGAAGTGGGAGAAGACCCAGTACTTC. Amino acids: CASSLKWEKTQYF. Filled out from reference TRBV5-4 and TRBJ2-5, the complete variable domain reads ETGVTQSPTHLIKTRGQQVTLRCSSQSGHNTVSWYQQALGQGPQFIFQYYREEENGRGNFPPRFSGLQFPNYSSELNVNALELDDSALYLCASSLKWEKTQYFGPGTRLLVL.

The chain couples TRBV15 to TRBJ2-4, with 8 bases identical to TRBD2. The CDR3 is 14 residues long. Germline V gene sequence: CDR1 LNHNV, CDR2 YYDKDF (reference sequence). Trimming cost V 5 bases and J 7 bases; bases outside gene matches: 7. CDR3 sequence (DNA): TGTGCCACCAGCGAGGGTGGCGGGAGGAACATTCAGTACTTC. It is translated as CATSEGGGRNIQYF.

The V call is TRBV19, the J call TRBJ2-7; 7 bases map to TRBD1. Germline V gene lookup returns CDR1 LNHDA and CDR2 SQIVND (reference sequence). This CDR3 spans 16 amino acids. V was clipped by 5 bases and J by 4 bases; unmatched bases: 14. The DNA of the CDR3 is TGTGCCAGTAGTTCAGGCGCCGGGACAGTACTATACGAGCAGTACTTC. Protein: CASSSGAGTVLYEQYF.

For this clone: Other DNA sequences in this specimen translate into the identical CDR3. This chain links TRBV18 with TRBJ2-7; 7 bases align to TRBD1. V trimming: 3 bases; J trimming: 5 bases; junction bases outside the gene matches: 4. The CDR3 has 13 residues. CDR1 is KGHSH, CDR2 LQKENI, per germline. The CDR3 region has the DNA TGTGCCAGCTCACCCCCGGGACAGAACGAGCAGTACTTC. This gives the protein CASSPPGQNEQYF.

The chain employs TRBV9 and TRBJ2-5; D is tentatively TRBD1 or TRBD2 (5 bases each). V was shortened by 0 bases and J by 1 base, with 13 bases between the two germline ends. This CDR3 is built from 16 residues. Germline V gene sequence: CDR1 SGDLS, CDR2 YYNGEE. Here the CDR3 DNA reads TGTGCCAGCAGCGTAGGGGGGAGCTGGTTCCAAGAGACCCAGTACTTC. It encodes CASSVGGSWFQETQYF. The complete variable domain, with remaining parts taken from reference TRBV9 and TRBJ2-5, reads DSGVTQTPKHLITATGQRVTLRCSPRSGDLSVYWYQQSLDQGLQFLIQYYNGEERAKGNILERFSAQQFPDLHSELNLSSLELGDSALYFCASSVGGSWFQETQYFGPGTRLLVL.

The rearrangement links TRBV19 to TRBJ2-3, with D tentatively TRBD2 (5 bases). The CDR3 has 14 amino acids. Trimming cost V 1 base and J 7 bases, with 12 bases left between them. CDR1 is LNHDA and CDR2 is SQIVND in the germline V gene (reference sequence). In DNA, the CDR3 is TGTGCCAGTAGTATAGCCGGGGATTTGAATACGCAGTATTTT. Its protein product is CASSIAGDLNTQYF.

The chain recombines TRBV11-2 with TRBJ2-3; TRBD2 matches 14 bases. This CDR3 contains 16 residues. V gave up 4 bases and J gave up 5 bases; unmatched junction bases: 5. Germline values: CDR1 SGHAT, CDR2 FQNNGV. CDR3 bases: TGTGCCAGCAGCTCTGCCGGGACTAGCGGGAGAGATACGCAGTATTTT. Translating gives CASSSAGTSGRDTQYF.

This clone was observed once. The chain employs TRBV9 and TRBJ2-1, with D tentatively TRBD2 (6 bases). The CDR3 is 15 amino acids. Deletions cut 2 bases from V and 4 bases from J, with 13 bases between. Germline V gene sequence: CDR1 SGDLS, CDR2 YYNGEE. CDR3 in amino acids: CASSVSGGKYNEQFF. DNA for the CDR3: TGTGCCAGCAGCGTTTCCGGCGGGAAGTACAATGAGCAGTTCTTC.

The chain employs TRBV5-5 and TRBJ1-2; a weak D match, TRBD1 (6 bases). Germline CDR1 SGHKS, CDR2 YYEKEE (reference sequence). There are 11 residues in the CDR3. V lost 2 bases and J lost 8, with 7 bases in between. CDR3 amino acids: CASSFGGGYTF. The CDR3 DNA reads as TGTGCCAGCAGCTTTGGGGGCGGCTACACCTTC.

This sequence joins TRBV9 and TRBJ2-2; 8 positions match TRBD2. Germline values: CDR1 SGDLS, CDR2 YYNGEE. Germline trimming cut 0 bases from V and 8 bases from J; bases unmatched to any gene: 3. This CDR3 has 14 amino acids. The CDR3 DNA follows: TGTGCCAGCAGCGTAGGAGCGGGAGATGGGGAGCTGTTTTTT. It specifies CASSVGAGDGELFF.

The CDR3 region is CASSLMPGQGAETQYF. In DNA, the CDR3 is TGTGCCAGCAGCTTAATGCCGGGACAGGGGGCGGAGACCCAGTACTTC. This chain uses TRBV7-3 with TRBJ2-5, with TRBD1 identical over 12 bases. J was trimmed by 5 bases and V by 1 base; bases with no gene match: 5. This CDR3 comprises 16 residues. The germline V gene has CDR1 SGHTA and CDR2 FQGTGA.

V and J are TRBV7-8 and TRBJ2-7, with TRBD1 as a possible D gene (5 bases). Germline V gene data show CDR1 as SGHVS and CDR2 as FQNEAQ. CDR3 length equals 14 residues. V lost 5 bases and J lost 2, with 13 bases in between. CDR3 DNA: TGTGCCAGCAGCAAGGACACCGGGCCCTACGAGCAGTACTTC. Protein product: CASSKDTGPYEQYF.

This chain joins TRBV6-6 and TRBJ1-4; D gene uncertain. CDR3 size: 13 residues. CDR1 is MNHNY and CDR2 is SVGAGI in the germline V gene (reference sequence). Trimming shortened V by 6 bases and J by 8 bases, and 13 bases separated the two germline ends. The CDR3 DNA reads as TGTGCCAGCAGCCCCTCTCCTAGGGAAAAACTGTTTTTT. It specifies CASSPSPREKLFF.

DNA of the CDR3: TGTGCCAGCACCCTGGGGTTGGGGGCGGAGGGAAAACTGTTTTTT. Its protein is CASTLGLGAEGKLFF. The chain employs TRBV6-6 and TRBJ1-4; D may be TRBD1 (6 bases). The V end was cut by 7 bases, the J end by 10 bases, with 22 bases between. Germline V lookup: CDR1 MNHNY, CDR2 SVGAGI (reference sequence). This CDR3 has 15 amino acids.

The V call is TRBV7-9, the J call TRBJ1-1, with 7 bases matching TRBD1. CDR1 and CDR2 from the germline V gene are SEHNR and FQNEAQ (reference sequence). The CDR3 extends over 15 amino acids. Trimming cost V 5 bases and J 1 base; bases outside gene matches: 7. CDR3 in amino acids: CASSMKGQKNTEAFF. The DNA for the CDR3 is TGTGCCAGCAGCATGAAGGGACAGAAGAACACTGAAGCTTTCTTT.

The chain is built from TRBV7-9 and TRBJ2-5; possibly TRBD1 for D (6 bases). The CDR3 extends over 13 amino acids. Between the trimmed V and J ends, which lost 5 bases and 5 bases, there was a span of 12 bases. Germline V gives CDR1 SEHNR, CDR2 FQNEAQ (reference sequence). CDR3 nucleotide sequence: TGTGCCAGCAGCCTCAGGGGTGTGGAGACCCAGTACTTC. Translated, it gives CASSLRGVETQYF.

The genes are TRBV28 and TRBJ1-1, with 10 bases that match TRBD1. Losses at the gene ends were 5 bases for V and 1 base for J; bases not matched to a gene: 4. CDR3 size: 15 residues. Germline CDR1 MDHEN, CDR2 SYDVKM. CDR3 coding DNA: TGTGCCAGCAGTCCAAGGACAGGGGGGAACACTGAAGCTTTCTTT. Translated, it gives CASSPRTGGNTEAFF.

This clone was seen once. This rearrangement joins TRBV4-1 to TRBJ1-2, with D tentatively TRBD1 (6 bases). Trimming took 2 bases from V and 0 from J, leaving 13 bases between them. CDR3 size: 16 residues. Germline V CDR1 and CDR2: MGHRA, YSYEKL. In DNA, the CDR3 is TGCGCCAGCAGCCAACGGTCGGGGGCGGCTAACTATGGCTACACCTTC. Translating gives CASSQRSGAANYGYTF.

The rearrangement joins TRBV13 to TRBJ1-2; weak D call: TRBD1 (6 bases). Germline V gives CDR1 PRHDT, CDR2 FYEKMQ (reference sequence). Trimming removed 5 bases from V and 4 bases from J, with 14 bases in between. This CDR3 is built from 14 residues. The CDR3: CASSRGQLVYGYTF. CDR3 DNA: TGTGCCAGCAGCCGAGGACAGCTCGTCTATGGCTACACCTTC.